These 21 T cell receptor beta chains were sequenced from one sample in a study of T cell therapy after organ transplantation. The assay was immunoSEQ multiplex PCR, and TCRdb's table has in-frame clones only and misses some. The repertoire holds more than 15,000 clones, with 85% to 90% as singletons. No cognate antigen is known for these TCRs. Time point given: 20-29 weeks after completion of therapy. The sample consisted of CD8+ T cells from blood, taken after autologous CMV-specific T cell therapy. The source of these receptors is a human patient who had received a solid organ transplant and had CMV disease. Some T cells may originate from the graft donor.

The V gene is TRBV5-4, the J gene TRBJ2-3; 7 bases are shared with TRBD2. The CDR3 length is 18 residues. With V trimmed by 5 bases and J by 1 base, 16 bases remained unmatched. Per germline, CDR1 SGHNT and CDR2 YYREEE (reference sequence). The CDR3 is CASSFLARDYRGTDTQYF. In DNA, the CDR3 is TGTGCCAGCAGTTTCCTTGCCCGGGACTACCGGGGCACAGATACGCAGTATTTT.

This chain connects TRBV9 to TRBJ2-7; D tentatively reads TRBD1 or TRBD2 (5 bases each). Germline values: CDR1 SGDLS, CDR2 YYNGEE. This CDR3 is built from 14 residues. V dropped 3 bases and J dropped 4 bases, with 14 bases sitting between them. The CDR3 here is CASSAGTRGYEQYF. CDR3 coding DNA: TGTGCCAGCAGCGCCGGGACCCGCGGGTACGAGCAGTACTTC.

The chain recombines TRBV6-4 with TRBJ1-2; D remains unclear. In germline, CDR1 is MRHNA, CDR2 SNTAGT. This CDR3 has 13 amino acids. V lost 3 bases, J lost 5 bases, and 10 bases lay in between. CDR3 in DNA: TGTGCCAGCAGTGAGAAGGAAGGGTATGGCTACACCTTC. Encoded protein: CASSEKEGYGYTF.

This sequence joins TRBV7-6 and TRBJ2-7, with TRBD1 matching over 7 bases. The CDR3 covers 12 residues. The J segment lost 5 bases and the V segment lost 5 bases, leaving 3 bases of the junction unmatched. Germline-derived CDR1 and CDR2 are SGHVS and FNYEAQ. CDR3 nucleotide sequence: TGTGCCAGCAGCCCGGACAGGAACGAGCAGTACTTC. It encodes CASSPDRNEQYF.

The CDR3 nucleotides are TGTGCCAGCAGTATCTCTTTCGGGGGCGGGTACGAGCAGTACTTC. Translating gives CASSISFGGGYEQYF. The chain has TRBV6-5 and TRBJ2-7; D possibly matches TRBD1 or TRBD2 (6 bases each). Trimming took 5 bases from V and 4 from J, leaving 18 bases between them. Germline loops: CDR1 MNHEY, CDR2 SVGAGI. This CDR3 is 15 amino acids long.

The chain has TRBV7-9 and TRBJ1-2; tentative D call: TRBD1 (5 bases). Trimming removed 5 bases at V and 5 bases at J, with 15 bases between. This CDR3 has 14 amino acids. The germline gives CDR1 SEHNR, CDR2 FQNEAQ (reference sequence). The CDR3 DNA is TGTGCCAGCAGCCCTGGAGTGGGACTGTATGGCTACACCTTC. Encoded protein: CASSPGVGLYGYTF.

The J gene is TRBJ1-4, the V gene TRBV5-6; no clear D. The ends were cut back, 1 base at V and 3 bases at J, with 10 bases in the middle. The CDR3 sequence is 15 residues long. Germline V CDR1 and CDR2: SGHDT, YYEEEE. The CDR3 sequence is CASSLQPPSNEKLFF. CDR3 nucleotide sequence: TGTGCCAGCAGCTTGCAGCCTCCGTCTAATGAAAAACTGTTTTTT. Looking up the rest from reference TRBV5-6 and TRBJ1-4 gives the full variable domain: DAGVTQSPTHLIKTRGQQVTLRCSPKSGHDTVSWYQQALGQGPQFIFQYYEEEERQRGNFPDRFSGHQFPNYSSELNVNALLLGDSALYLCASSLQPPSNEKLFFGSGTQLSVL.

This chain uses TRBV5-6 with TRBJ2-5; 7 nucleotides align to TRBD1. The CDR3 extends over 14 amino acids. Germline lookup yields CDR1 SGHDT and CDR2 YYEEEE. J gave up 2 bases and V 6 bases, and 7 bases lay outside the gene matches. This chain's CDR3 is CASILMTGQETQYF. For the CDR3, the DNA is TGTGCCAGCATCCTGATGACAGGGCAAGAGACCCAGTACTTC.

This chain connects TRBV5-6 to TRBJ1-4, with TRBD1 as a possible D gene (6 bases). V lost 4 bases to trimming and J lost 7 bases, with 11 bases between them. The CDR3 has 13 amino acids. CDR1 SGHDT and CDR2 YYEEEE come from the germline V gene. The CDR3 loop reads CASSQGIGEKLFF. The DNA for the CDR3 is TGTGCCAGCAGCCAGGGGATCGGTGAAAAACTGTTTTTT.

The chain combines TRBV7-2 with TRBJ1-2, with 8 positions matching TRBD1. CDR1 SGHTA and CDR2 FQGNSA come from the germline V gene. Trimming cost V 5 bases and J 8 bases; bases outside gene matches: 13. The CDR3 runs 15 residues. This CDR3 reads CASSPHRQGARGYTF. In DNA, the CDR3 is TGTGCCAGCAGCCCCCATCGCCAGGGGGCGCGAGGCTACACCTTC.

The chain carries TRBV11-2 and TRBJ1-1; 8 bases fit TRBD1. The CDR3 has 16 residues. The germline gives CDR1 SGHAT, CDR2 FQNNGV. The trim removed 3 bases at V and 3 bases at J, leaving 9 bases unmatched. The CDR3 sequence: CASSFRTGPLDTEAFF. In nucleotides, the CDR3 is TGTGCCAGCAGCTTTCGGACAGGGCCCCTTGACACTGAAGCTTTCTTT.

Here the CDR3 DNA reads TGTGCCAGCTCACTCCGGGGGGGGCTCTACGAGCAGTACTTC. Protein: CASSLRGGLYEQYF. The rearrangement uses TRBV18 and TRBJ2-7; TRBD2 matches 8 bases. This CDR3 has 14 residues. Germline V gives CDR1 KGHSH, CDR2 LQKENI. J lost 3 bases, V lost 4 bases, and 5 bases had no gene match.

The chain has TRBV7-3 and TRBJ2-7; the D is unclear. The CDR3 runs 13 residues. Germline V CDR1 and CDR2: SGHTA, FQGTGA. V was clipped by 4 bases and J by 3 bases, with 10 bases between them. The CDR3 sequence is CASSSLPGYEQYF. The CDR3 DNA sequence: TGTGCCAGCAGCTCCCTACCGGGCTACGAGCAGTACTTC.

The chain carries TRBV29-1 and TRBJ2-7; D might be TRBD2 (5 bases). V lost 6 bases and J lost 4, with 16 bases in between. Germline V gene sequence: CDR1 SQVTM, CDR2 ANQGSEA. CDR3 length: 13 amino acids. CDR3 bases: TGCAGCGTCGAGGATCGAGGGCTGTACGAGCAGTACTTC. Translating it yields CSVEDRGLYEQYF.

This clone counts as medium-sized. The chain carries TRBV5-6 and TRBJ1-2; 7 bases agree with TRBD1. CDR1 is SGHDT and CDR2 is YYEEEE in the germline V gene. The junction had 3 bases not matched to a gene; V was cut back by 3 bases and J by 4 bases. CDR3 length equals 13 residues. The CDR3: CASSSGQIYGYTF. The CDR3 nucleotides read TGTGCCAGCAGCTCGGGACAGATCTATGGCTACACCTTC.

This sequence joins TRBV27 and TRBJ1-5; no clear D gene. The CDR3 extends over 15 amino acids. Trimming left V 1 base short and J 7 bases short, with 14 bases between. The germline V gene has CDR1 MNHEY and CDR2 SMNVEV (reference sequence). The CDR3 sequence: CASSLYPTERQPQHF. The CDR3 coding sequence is TGTGCCAGCAGTTTATATCCGACGGAGCGACAGCCCCAGCATTTT.

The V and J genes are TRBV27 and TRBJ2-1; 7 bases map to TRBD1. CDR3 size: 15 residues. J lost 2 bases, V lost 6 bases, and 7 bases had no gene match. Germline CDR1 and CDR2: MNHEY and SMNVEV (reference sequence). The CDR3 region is CASRARQGPYNEQFF. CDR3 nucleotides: TGTGCCAGCAGGGCCCGACAGGGACCCTACAATGAGCAGTTCTTC.

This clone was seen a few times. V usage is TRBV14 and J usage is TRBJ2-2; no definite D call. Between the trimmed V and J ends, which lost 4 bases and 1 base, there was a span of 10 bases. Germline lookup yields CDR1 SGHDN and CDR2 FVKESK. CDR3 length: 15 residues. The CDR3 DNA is TGTGCCAGCAGCCCCGGGCCGTGGAACACCGGGGAGCTGTTTTTT. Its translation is CASSPGPWNTGELFF.

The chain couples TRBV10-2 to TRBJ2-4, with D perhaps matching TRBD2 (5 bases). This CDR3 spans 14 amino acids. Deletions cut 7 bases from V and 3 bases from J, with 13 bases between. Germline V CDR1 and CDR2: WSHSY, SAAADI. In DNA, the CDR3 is TGCGCCAGCAACGAAGCCGGGAACAAAAACATTCAGTACTTC. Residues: CASNEAGNKNIQYF.

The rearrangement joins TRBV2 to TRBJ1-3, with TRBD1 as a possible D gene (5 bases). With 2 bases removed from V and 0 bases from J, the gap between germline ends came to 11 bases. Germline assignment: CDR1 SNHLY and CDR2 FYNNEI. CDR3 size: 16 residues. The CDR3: CASSEMAGGSGNTIYF. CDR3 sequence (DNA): TGTGCCAGCAGTGAAATGGCGGGGGGCTCTGGAAACACCATATATTTT.

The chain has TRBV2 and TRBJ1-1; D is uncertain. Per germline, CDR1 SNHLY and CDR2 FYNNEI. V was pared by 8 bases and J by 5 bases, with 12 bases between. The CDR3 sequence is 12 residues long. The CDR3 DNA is TGTGCCAGCGGGATTGAGGGTACTGAAGCTTTCTTT. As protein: CASGIEGTEAFF.